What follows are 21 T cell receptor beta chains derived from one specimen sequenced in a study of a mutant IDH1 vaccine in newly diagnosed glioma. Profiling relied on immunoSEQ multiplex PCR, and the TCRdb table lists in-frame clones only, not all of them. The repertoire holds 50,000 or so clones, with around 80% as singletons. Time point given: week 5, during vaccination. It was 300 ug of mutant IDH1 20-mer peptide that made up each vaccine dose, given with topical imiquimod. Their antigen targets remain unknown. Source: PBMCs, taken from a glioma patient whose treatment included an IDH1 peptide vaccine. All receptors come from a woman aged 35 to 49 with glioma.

This CDR3 is CASTKQGANSNQPQHF. In DNA form, the CDR3 reads TGTGCCAGCACCAAACAGGGGGCGAATAGCAATCAGCCCCAGCATTTT. This chain connects TRBV21-1 to TRBJ1-5; the table assigns TRBD1, which was not confirmed against the DNA. TRBV21-1 constitutes a pseudogene. This CDR3 is 16 amino acids long.

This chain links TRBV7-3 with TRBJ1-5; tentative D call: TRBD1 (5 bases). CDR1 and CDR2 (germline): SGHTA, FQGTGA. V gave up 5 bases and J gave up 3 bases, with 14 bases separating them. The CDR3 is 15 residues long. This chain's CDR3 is CASSPQQGDNQPQHF. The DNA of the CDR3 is TGTGCCAGCAGCCCTCAGCAGGGAGACAATCAGCCCCAGCATTTT.

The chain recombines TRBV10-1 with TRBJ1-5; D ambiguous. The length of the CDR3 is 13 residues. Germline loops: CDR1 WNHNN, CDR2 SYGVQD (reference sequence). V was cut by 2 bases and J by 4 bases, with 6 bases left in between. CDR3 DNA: TGCGCCAGCAGTGAGCTGCGGAATCAGCCCCAGCATTTT. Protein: CASSELRNQPQHF.

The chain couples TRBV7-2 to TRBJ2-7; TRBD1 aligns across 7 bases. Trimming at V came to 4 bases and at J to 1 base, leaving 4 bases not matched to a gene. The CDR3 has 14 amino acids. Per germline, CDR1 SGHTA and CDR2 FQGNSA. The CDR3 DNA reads TGTGCCAGCAGCTATTTGGGACAGTCCTACGAGCAGTACTTC. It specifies CASSYLGQSYEQYF. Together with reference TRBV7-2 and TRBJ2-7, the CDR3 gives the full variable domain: GAGVSQSPSNKVTEKGKDVELRCDPISGHTALYWYRQSLGQGLEFLIYFQGNSAPDKSGLPSDRFSAERTGGSVSTLTIQRTQQEDSAVYLCASSYLGQSYEQYFGPGTRLTVT.

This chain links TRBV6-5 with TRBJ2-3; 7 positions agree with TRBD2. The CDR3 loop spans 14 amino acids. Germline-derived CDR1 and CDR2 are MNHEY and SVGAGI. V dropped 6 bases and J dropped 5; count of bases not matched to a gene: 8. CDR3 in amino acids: CASSQRGGEDTQYF. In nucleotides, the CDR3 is TGTGCCAGCAGCCAACGGGGAGGGGAAGATACGCAGTATTTT.

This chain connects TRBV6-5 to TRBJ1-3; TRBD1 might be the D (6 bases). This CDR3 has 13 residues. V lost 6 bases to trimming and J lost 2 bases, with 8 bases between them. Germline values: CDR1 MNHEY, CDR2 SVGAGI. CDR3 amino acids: CASSRTAGNTIYF. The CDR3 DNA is TGTGCCAGCAGCAGGACAGCTGGAAACACCATATATTTT.

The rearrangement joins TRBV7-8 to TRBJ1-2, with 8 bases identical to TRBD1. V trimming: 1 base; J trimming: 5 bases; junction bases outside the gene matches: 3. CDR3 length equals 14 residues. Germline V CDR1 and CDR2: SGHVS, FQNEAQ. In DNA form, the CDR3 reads TGTGCCAGCAGCTTAGTTGGGACAGGTTATGGCTACACCTTC. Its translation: CASSLVGTGYGYTF. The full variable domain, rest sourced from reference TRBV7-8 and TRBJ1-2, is GAGVSQSPRYKVAKRGQDVALRCDPISGHVSLFWYQQALGQGPEFLTYFQNEAQLDKSGLPSDRFFAERPEGSVSTLKIQRTQQEDSAVYLCASSLVGTGYGYTFGSGTRLTVV.

The CDR3 reads CASSMRVGPNYEQYF. The CDR3 DNA is TGTGCCAGTAGTATGAGGGTAGGGCCAAACTACGAGCAGTACTTC. J is TRBJ2-7 and V is TRBV19, with D possibly being TRBD2 (5 bases). Per the germline V gene, CDR1 is LNHDA and CDR2 is SQIVND (reference sequence). V was cut by 3 bases and J by 3 bases, with 15 bases left in between. The length of the CDR3 is 15 residues.

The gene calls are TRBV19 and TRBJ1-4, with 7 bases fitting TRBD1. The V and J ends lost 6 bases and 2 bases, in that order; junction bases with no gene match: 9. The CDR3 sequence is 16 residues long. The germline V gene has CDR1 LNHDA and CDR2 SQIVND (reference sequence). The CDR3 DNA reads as TGTGCCAGTAGCCGAGGGGACAGCGAGACTAATGAAAAACTGTTTTTT. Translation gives CASSRGDSETNEKLFF.

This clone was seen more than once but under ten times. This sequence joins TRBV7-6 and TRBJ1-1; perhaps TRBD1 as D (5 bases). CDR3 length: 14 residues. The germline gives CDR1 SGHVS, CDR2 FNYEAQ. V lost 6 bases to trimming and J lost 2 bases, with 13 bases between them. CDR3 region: CASSPVGGNTEAFF. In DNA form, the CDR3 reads TGTGCCAGCAGTCCAGTCGGGGGAAACACTGAAGCTTTCTTT. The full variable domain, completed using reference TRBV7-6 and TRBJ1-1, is GAGVSQSPRYKVTKRGQDVALRCDPISGHVSLYWYRQALGQGPEFLTYFNYEAQQDKSGLPNDRFSAERPEGSISTLTIQRTEQRDSAMYRCASSPVGGNTEAFFGQGTRLTVV.

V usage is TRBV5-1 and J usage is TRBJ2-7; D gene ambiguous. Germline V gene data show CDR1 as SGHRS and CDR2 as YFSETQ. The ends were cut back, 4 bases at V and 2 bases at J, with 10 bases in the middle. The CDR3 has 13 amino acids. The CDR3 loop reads CASSLTITYEQYF. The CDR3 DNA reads TGCGCCAGCAGCCTAACTATAACCTACGAGCAGTACTTC.

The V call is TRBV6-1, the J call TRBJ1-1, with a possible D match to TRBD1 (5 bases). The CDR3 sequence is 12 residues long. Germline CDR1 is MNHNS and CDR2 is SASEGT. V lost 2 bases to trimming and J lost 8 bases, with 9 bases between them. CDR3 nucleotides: TGTGCCAGCAGTGAACAGGGCCACGAAGCTTTCTTT. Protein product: CASSEQGHEAFF.

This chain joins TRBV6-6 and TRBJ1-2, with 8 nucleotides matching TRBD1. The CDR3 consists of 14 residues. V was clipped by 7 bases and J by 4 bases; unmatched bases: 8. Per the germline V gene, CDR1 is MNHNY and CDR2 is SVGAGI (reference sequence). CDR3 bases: TGTGCCAGCACCCTTGAGGACAGGGCCTATGGCTACACCTTC. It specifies CASTLEDRAYGYTF.

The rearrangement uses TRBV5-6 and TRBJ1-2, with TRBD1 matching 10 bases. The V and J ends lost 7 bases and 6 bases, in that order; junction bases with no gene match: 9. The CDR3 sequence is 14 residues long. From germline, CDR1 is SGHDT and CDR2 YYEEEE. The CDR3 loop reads CASGPGQGYHGYTF. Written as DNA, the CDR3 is TGTGCCAGCGGACCGGGACAGGGGTACCATGGCTACACCTTC.

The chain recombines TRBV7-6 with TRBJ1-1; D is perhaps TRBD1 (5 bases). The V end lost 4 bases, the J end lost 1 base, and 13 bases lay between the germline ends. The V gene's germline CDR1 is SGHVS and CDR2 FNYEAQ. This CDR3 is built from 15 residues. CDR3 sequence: CASSSEGLGNTEAFF. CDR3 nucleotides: TGTGCCAGCAGCTCTGAGGGGTTGGGGAACACTGAAGCTTTCTTT.

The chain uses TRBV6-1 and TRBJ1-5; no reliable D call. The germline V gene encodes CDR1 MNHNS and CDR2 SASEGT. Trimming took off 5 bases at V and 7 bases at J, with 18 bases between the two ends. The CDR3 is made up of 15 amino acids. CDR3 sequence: CASSLGGTLQQPQHF. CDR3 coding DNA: TGTGCCAGCAGTCTCGGAGGTACACTCCAACAGCCCCAGCATTTT.

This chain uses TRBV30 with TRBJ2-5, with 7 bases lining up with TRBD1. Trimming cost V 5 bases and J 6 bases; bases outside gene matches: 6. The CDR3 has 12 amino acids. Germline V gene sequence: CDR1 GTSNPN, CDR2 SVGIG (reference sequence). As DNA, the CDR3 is TGTGCCTGGGAAACAGGGGAAAAGACCCAGTACTTC. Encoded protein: CAWETGEKTQYF.

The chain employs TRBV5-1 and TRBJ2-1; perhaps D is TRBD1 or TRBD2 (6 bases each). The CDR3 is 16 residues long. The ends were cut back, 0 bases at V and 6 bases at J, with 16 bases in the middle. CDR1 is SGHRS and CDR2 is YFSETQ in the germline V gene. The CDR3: CASSLDGGKGSNEQFF. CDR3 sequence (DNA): TGCGCCAGCAGCTTGGACGGGGGCAAGGGTAGCAATGAGCAGTTCTTC.

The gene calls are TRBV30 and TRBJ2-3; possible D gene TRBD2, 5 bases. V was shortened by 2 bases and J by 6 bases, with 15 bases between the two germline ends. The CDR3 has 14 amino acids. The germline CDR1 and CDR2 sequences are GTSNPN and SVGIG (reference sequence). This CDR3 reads CAWSPGSPVDTQYF. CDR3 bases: TGTGCCTGGAGTCCGGGATCCCCGGTCGATACGCAGTATTTT.

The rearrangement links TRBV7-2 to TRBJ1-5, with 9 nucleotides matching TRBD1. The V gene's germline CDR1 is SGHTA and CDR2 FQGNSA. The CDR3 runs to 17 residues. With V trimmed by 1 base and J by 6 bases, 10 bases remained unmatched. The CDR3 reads CASSLGGTGRGGQPQHF. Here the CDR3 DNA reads TGTGCCAGCAGCTTAGGGGGGACAGGGAGGGGTGGTCAGCCCCAGCATTTT.

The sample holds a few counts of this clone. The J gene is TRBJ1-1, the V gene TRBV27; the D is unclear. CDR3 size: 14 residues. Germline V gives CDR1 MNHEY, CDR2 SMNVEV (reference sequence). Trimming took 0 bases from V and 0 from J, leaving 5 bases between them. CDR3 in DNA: TGTGCCAGCAGTTTATCGGGGATGAACACTGAAGCTTTCTTT. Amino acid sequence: CASSLSGMNTEAFF.